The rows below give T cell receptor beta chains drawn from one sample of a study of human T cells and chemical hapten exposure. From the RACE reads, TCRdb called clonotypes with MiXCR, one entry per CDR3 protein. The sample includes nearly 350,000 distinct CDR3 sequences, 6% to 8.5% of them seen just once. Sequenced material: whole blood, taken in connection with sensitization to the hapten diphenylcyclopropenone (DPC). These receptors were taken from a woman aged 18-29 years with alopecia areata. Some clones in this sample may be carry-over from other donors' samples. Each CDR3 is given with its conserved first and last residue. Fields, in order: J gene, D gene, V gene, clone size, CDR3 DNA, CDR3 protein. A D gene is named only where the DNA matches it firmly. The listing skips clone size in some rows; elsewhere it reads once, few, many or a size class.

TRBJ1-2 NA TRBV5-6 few TGTGCCAGCAAAGAGGACGGTTCGGGGGATGGCTACACCTTC CASKEDGSGDGYTF
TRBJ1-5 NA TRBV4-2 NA TGTGCCAGCAGCCAAGATGGAAGGATCGAGGCTCAGCCCCAGCATTTT CASSQDGRIEAQPQHF
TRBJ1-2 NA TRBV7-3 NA TGTGCCAGCAGCTTAGGTTCAGAGTCCTATGGCTACACCTTC CASSLGSESYGYTF
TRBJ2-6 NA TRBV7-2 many TGTGCCAGCAGCTTACGGGGAACGGGCAGGGAGTTGGCCGGGGCCAACGTCCTGACTTTC CASSLRGTGRELAGANVLTF
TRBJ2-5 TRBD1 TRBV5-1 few TGCGCCAGCAGTCTTTCGGCGACAGGGCAAGAGACCCAGTACTTC CASSLSATGQETQYF
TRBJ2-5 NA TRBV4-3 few TGCGCCAGCAGCCAAGGGCCCAAAGAGACCCAGTACTTC CASSQGPKETQYF
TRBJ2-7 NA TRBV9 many TGTGCCAGCAGCCCTGGGGGGGCGGGAACCTACGAGCAGTACTTC CASSPGGAGTYEQYF
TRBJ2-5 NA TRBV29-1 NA TGCAGCGGGGACTGGCAAGAGACCCAGTACTTC CSGDWQETQYF
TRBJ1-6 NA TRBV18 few TGTGCCAGCTCACCACTCTATGGGGAAAACTCCTATAATTCACCCCTCCACTTT CASSPLYGENSYNSPLHF
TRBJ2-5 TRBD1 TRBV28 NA TGTGCCAGCAGTTTTGAGACAGGGGGACCCCAAGAGACCCAGTACTTC CASSFETGGPQETQYF
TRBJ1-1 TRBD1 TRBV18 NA TGTGCCAGCTCACCACCGAGCACCCCAGGGGGGACTGAAGCTTTCTTT CASSPPSTPGGTEAFF
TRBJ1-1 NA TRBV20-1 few TGCAGTGCTCCCCGGACACCGATGAACACTGAAGCTTTCTTT CSAPRTPMNTEAFF
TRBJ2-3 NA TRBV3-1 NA TGTGCCAGCAGCCAAGATCTTGAGGTTTCAGGGGCCTCTCCGCAGTATTTT CASSQDLEVSGASPQYF
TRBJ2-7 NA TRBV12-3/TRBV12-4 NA TGTGCCAGCAGTGAACGGACTGGAGAGCAGTACTTC CASSERTGEQYF
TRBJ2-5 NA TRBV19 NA TGTGCCAGTAGTCCGGGCAGACAAACGGAAGAGACCCAGTACTTC CASSPGRQTEETQYF
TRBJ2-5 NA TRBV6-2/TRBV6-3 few TGTGCCAGCAGTGGATTAGAAGAGACCCAGTACTTC CASSGLEETQYF
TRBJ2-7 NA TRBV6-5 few TGTGCCAGCAGTTACTCGAAAGGTCCTGAACAGGGAGGTACAGACGAGCAGTACTTC CASSYSKGPEQGGTDEQYF
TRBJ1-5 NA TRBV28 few TGTGCCAGCAGTTTAAGGCCCCCCTTCCAGCCCCAGCATTTT CASSLRPPFQPQHF
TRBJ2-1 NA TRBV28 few TGTGCCAGCAGTCGATTCGGACAGAGCTACAATGAGCAGTTCTTC CASSRFGQSYNEQFF
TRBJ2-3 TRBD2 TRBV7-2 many TGTGCCAGCAGCTATAGCGGGGGGGCAGATACGCAGTATTTT CASSYSGGADTQYF
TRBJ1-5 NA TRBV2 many TGTGCCAGCAGTGACGGCAGGATCGGCCAGCCCCAGCATTTT CASSDGRIGQPQHF
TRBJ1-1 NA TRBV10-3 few TGTGCCATCAGTGAGCCCGATGGGGTGGGGGACACTGAAGCTTTCTTT CAISEPDGVGDTEAFF
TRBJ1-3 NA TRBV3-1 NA TGTGCCAGCAGCCGAGGAACGGGTTACTCTGGAAACACCATATATTTT CASSRGTGYSGNTIYF
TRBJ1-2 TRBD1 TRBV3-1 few TGTGCCAGCAGCCAGGGGCTGGGACAGTCTTATGGCTACACCTTC CASSQGLGQSYGYTF
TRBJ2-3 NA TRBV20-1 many TGCAGTGCTGCGAACCCCTTTTCAGATACGCAGTATTTT CSAANPFSDTQYF
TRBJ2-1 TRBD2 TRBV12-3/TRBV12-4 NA TGTGCCAGCAGTTCAGACACTAGCGGGGGCGATGAGCAGTTCTTC CASSSDTSGGDEQFF
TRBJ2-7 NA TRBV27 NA TGTGCCAGCAGTCAACAGGGGGGGCAGTTCGTGGAGCAGTACTTC CASSQQGGQFVEQYF
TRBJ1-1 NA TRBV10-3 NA TGTGCCATCAGTGAGTCGATCGGCGTCGGCGGTTGGGACGAGAGTGAAGCTTTCTTT CAISESIGVGGWDESEAFF
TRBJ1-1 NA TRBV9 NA TGTGCCAGCAGCGCCTTTTCAGGGCAGGACACTGAAGCTTTCTTT CASSAFSGQDTEAFF
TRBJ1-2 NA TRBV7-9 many TGTGCCAGCAGCTTAGAAGAGCCTTATGGCTACACCTTC CASSLEEPYGYTF
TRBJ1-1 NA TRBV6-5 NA TGTGCCAGCAGCTGGACACCGAACACTGAAGCTTTCTTT CASSWTPNTEAFF
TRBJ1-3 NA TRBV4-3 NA TGCGCCAGCAGCCAAGATCGGACGGGGCTCGCGCGAAACACCATATATTTT CASSQDRTGLARNTIYF
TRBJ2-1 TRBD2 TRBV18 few TGTGCCAGCTCACCCCCCGGACTAGCGGGGAGCTCCTACAATGAGCAGTTCTTC CASSPPGLAGSSYNEQFF
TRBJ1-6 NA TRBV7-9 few TGTGCCAGCAGCTTAGCGGTGGGGCAGGCGAATTCACCCCTCCACTTT CASSLAVGQANSPLHF
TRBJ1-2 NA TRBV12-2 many TGTGCAAGTCGCCCTACCCTGATGCCTCAGACTAACTATGGCTACACCTTC CASRPTLMPQTNYGYTF
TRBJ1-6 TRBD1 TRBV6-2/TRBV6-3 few TGTGCCAGCAGTTACTTCGACAGGGGGAATTCACCCCTCCACTTT CASSYFDRGNSPLHF
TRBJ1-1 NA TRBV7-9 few TGTGCCAGCAGCTTGAGTGGAGCGGGGGAGACTGAAGCTTTCTTT CASSLSGAGETEAFF
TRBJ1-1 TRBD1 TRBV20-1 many TGCAGTGCTGGTAAGACAGGGGAGACTGAAGCTTTCTTT CSAGKTGETEAFF
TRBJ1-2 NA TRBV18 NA TGTGCCAGCTCACCTTCAGAAGATAACTATGGCTACACCTTC CASSPSEDNYGYTF
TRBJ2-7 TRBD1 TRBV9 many TGTGCCAGCAGCGTAGGGACAGGGGACTCCTACGAGCAGTACTTC CASSVGTGDSYEQYF
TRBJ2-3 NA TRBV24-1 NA TGTGCCACCAGTGACGTCGGGACATCTAGCACAGATACGCAGTATTTT CATSDVGTSSTDTQYF
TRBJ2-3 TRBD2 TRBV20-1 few TGCAGTGCTTTTCCGGGACTAGCGGGGGGCCACATAGGCACAGATACGCAGTATTTT CSAFPGLAGGHIGTDTQYF
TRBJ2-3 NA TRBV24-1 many TGTGCCACCAGTGATTCTAGCACAGATACGCAGTATTTT CATSDSSTDTQYF
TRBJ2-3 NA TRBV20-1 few TGCAGTGCTATGGGGGTTGAGCTCACAGATACGCAGTATTTT CSAMGVELTDTQYF
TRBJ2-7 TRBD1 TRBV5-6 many TGTGCCAGCAGCTGGATGACAGGGGGCTACGAGCAGTACTTC CASSWMTGGYEQYF